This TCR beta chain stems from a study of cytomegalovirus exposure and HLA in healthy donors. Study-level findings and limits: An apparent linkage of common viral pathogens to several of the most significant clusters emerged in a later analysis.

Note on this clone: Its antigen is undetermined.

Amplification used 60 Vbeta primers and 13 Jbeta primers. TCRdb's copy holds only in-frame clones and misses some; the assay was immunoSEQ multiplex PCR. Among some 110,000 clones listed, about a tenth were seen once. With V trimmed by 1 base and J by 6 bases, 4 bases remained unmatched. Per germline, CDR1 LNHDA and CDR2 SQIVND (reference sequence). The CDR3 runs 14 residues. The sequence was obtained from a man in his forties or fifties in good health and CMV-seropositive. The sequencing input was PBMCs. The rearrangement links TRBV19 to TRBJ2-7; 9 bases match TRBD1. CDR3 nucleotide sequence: TGTGCCAGTAGTATAGCACAGGGGGCCGCCGAGCAGTACTTC. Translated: CASSIAQGAAEQYF.